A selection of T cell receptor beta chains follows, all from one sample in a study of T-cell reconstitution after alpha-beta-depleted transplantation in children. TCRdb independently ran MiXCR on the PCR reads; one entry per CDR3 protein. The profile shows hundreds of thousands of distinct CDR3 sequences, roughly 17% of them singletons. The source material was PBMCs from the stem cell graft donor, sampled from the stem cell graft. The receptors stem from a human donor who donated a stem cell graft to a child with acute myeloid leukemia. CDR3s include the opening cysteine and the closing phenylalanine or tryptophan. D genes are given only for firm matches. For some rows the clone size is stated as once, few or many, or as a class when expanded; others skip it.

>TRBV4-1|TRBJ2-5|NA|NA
CASSLQQGSQETQYF
TGCGCCAGCAGCCTCCAACAGGGTTCTCAAGAGACCCAGTACTTC
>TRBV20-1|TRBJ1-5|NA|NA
CSARDHRAGLGGNQPQHF
TGCAGTGCTAGAGACCACAGGGCGGGGCTGGGGGGCAATCAGCCCCAGCATTTT
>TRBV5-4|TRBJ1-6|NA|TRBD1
CASSLAQGRESPLHF
TGTGCCAGCAGCTTGGCACAGGGGAGGGAATCACCCCTCCACTTT
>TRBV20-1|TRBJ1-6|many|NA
CSAWGPDSPLHF
TGCAGTGCTTGGGGGCCAGATTCACCCCTCCACTTT
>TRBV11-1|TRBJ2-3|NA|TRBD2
CASSPTSWGLAGATDTQYF
TGTGCCAGCAGCCCGACATCCTGGGGACTAGCGGGGGCTACAGATACGCAGTATTTT
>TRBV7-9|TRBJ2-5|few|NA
CASSYILVETQYF
TGTGCCAGCAGTTATATCCTGGTGGAGACCCAGTACTTC
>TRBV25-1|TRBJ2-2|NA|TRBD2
CASSKAGGFRRIGELFF
TGTGCCAGCAGTAAAGCGGGGGGCTTCCGAAGGATCGGGGAGCTGTTTTTT
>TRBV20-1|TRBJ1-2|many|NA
CSARDQGLYGYTF
TGCAGTGCTAGAGATCAGGGCCTCTATGGCTACACCTTC
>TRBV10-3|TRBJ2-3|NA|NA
CAISGAGTGLTDTQYF
TGTGCCATCAGTGGAGCCGGGACGGGGCTCACAGATACGCAGTATTTT
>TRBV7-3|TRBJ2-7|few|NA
CASSLGGASSYEQYF
TGTGCCAGCAGCCTGGGGGGCGCCAGCTCCTACGAGCAGTACTTC
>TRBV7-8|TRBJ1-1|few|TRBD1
CASSLGGGQGKAFF
TGTGCCAGCAGCTTAGGGGGGGGACAGGGCAAAGCTTTCTTT
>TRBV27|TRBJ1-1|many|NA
CASSLFAPGLDEAFF
TGTGCCAGCAGTTTATTCGCCCCCGGACTCGATGAAGCTTTCTTT
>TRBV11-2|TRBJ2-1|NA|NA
CASSLWGVIPRNNNEQFF
TGTGCCAGCAGCTTATGGGGGGTTATTCCGAGAAATAACAATGAGCAGTTCTTC
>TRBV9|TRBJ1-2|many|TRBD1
CASSVANLRTGGNGYTF
TGTGCCAGCAGCGTAGCCAACCTGAGAACAGGGGGCAACGGCTACACCTTC
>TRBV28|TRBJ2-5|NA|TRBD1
CATQLRTGGFEEWETQYF
TGTGCCACCCAACTCCGGACAGGGGGTTTCGAAGAATGGGAGACCCAGTACTTC
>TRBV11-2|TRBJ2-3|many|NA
CASSFLGTVGDTQYF
TGTGCCAGCAGCTTTCTAGGGACCGTCGGAGATACGCAGTATTTT
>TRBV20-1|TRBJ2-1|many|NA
CSVRPGTLYNEQFF
TGCAGTGTCCGGCCGGGGACGCTCTACAATGAGCAGTTCTTC
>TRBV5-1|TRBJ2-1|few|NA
CASSLLGRTPNEQFF
TGCGCCAGCAGCCTTCTTGGCAGGACACCCAATGAGCAGTTCTTC
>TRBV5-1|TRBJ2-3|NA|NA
CASSLWSEFGTDTQYF
TGCGCCAGCAGCTTGTGGTCGGAGTTTGGCACAGATACGCAGTATTTT
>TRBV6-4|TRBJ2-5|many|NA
CASSSHRTGETQYF
TGTGCCAGCAGTAGTCATAGGACCGGGGAGACTCAGTACTTC
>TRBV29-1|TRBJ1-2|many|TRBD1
CSVQGSNYGYTF
TGCAGCGTACAGGGGTCCAACTATGGCTACACCTTC
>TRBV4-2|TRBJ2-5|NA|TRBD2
CASSRNAGGAQETQYF
TGTGCCAGCAGCCGTAACGCCGGGGGGGCCCAAGAGACCCAGTACTTC
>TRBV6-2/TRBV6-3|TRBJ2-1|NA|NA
CASSTDDSPYNEQFF
TGTGCCAGCAGTACCGATGACAGTCCTTACAATGAGCAGTTCTTC
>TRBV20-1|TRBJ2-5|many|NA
CSAREGPGETQYF
TGCAGTGCTAGAGAGGGACCCGGAGAGACCCAGTACTTC
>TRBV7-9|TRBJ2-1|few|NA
CASSLVPGTRQNEQFF
TGTGCCAGCAGCTTAGTCCCGGGTACGAGACAGAATGAGCAGTTCTTC
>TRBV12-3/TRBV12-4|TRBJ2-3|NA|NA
CASSSGGTRTDTQYF
TGTGCCAGCAGTTCCGGTGGGACAAGAACAGATACGCAGTATTTT
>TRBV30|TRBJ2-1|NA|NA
CAFTGGGRYNEQFF
TGTGCCTTTACAGGGGGGGGGCGATACAATGAGCAGTTCTTC
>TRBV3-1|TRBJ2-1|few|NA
CASSSTSGSTYNEQFF
TGTGCCAGCAGCAGTACATCGGGGAGTACCTACAATGAGCAGTTCTTC
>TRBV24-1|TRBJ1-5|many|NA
CATSVSNQPQHF
TGTGCCACCAGTGTGTCCAATCAGCCCCAGCATTTT
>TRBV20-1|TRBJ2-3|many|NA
CSARALFVGADTQYF
TGCAGTGCTAGAGCTTTATTCGTGGGGGCAGATACGCAGTATTTT
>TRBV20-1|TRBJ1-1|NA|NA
CSAVRRGLSTEAFF
TGCAGTGCAGTTCGCAGGGGATTGAGCACTGAAGCTTTCTTT
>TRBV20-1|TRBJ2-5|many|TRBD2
CSAWPPGLARETQYF
TGCAGTGCTTGGCCGCCGGGACTAGCGCGAGAGACCCAGTACTTC
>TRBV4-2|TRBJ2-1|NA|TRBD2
CASSHPRGDSGGSQSSYNEQFF
TGTGCCAGCAGCCACCCTCGAGGGGATAGCGGGGGCTCTCAGAGCTCCTACAATGAGCAGTTCTTC
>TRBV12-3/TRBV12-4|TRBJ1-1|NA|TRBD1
CASNLDREDGGTEAFF
TGTGCCAGCAACCTGGACAGGGAGGACGGCGGCACTGAAGCTTTCTTT
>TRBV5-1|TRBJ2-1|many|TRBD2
CASRLGLGVNEQFF
TGCGCCAGCAGATTGGGACTAGGAGTCAATGAGCAGTTCTTC
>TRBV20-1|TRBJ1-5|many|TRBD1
CSAPRTGGVQPQHF
TGCAGTGCTCCTCGGACAGGGGGCGTTCAGCCCCAGCATTTT
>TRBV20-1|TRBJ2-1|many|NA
CSAIQQGFEQFF
TGCAGTGCTATACAACAGGGATTTGAGCAGTTCTTC
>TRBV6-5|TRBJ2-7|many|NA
CASSQDGGFEQYF
TGTGCCAGCAGCCAGGATGGGGGGTTCGAGCAGTACTTC
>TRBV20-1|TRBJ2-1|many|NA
CSASPGLYNEQFF
TGCAGTGCTTCGCCGGGACTTTACAATGAGCAGTTCTTC
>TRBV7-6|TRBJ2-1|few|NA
CASSSPRGSRRNEQFF
TGTGCCAGCAGCTCCCCGAGGGGCTCTAGGCGTAATGAGCAGTTCTTC
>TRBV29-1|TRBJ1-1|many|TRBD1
CSVDQGAQNTEAFF
TGCAGCGTTGATCAGGGGGCGCAGAACACTGAAGCTTTCTTT
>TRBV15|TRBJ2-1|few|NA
CATSRLRQSNEQFF
TGTGCCACCAGCAGACTCCGACAGTCCAATGAGCAGTTCTTC
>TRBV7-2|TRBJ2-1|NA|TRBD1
CASVDRGTLNEQFF
TGTGCCAGCGTAGACAGGGGGACTTTGAATGAGCAGTTCTTC
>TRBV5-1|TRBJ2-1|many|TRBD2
CASSILAGLSYNEQFF
TGCGCCAGCAGCATCTTAGCGGGACTCTCCTACAATGAGCAGTTCTTC
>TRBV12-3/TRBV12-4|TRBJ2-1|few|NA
CASSLMRGDREQFF
TGTGCCAGCAGTTTAATGCGGGGAGACAGGGAGCAGTTCTTC
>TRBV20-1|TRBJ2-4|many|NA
CSAREGRGIQYF
TGCAGTGCTAGAGAAGGACGAGGCATTCAGTACTTC
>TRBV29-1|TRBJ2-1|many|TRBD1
CSVTGGEQFF
TGCAGCGTGACAGGGGGTGAGCAGTTCTTC
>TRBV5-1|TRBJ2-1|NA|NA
CASSGMTGEGEQFF
TGCGCCAGCAGCGGGATGACAGGGGAGGGTGAGCAGTTCTTC
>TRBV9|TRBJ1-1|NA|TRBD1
CASSGSQGQLQAAFF
TGTGCCAGCAGCGGGAGCCAGGGACAGCTCCAGGCGGCTTTCTTT